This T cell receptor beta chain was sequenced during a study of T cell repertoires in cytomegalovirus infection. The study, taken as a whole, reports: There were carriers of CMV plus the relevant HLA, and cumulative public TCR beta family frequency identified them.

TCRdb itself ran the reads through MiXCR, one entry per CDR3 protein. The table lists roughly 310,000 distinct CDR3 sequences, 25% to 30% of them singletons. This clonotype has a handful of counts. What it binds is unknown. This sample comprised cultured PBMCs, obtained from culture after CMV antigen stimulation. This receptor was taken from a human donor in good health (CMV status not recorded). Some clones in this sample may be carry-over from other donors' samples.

CDR3 bases: TGTGCCAGCAGCGTAGAGGCAGGGAAAAACATTCAGTACTTC. Its protein is CASSVEAGKNIQYF. The chain carries TRBV9 and TRBJ2-4, with D tentatively TRBD1 (5 bases). The CDR3 sequence is 14 residues long. V lost 0 bases and J lost 4, with 8 bases in between. Germline V CDR1 and CDR2: SGDLS, YYNGEE. Full variable domain (outside the CDR3, taken from reference TRBV9 and TRBJ2-4): DSGVTQTPKHLITATGQRVTLRCSPRSGDLSVYWYQQSLDQGLQFLIQYYNGEERAKGNILERFSAQQFPDLHSELNLSSLELGDSALYFCASSVEAGKNIQYFGAGTRLSVL.